Listed here are 30 T cell receptor beta chains from one sample, sequenced in a study of lung T cells in sarcoidosis with Löfgren's syndrome. A single record per CDR3 protein comes from TCRdb applying MiXCR to the reads. The sample shows roughly 63,000 distinct CDR3 sequences, about 20% of them seen only once. Sequencing was carried out using CD4+ T cells from PBMCs. These receptors were collected from a human donor with sarcoidosis (Löfgren's syndrome or another form), or a control subject (not recorded which).

Comment on this clonotype: Mismatch with germline at one junction end may stem from a read error. V usage is TRBV5-1 and J usage is TRBJ2-5; 7 nucleotides match TRBD2. The CDR3 extends over 15 amino acids. Germline loops: CDR1 SGHRS, CDR2 YFSETQ. The CDR3 DNA is TGCGGCAGCAGCTGGGGGGAGGGCGGAAGAGAGACCCAGTACTTC. This sequence encodes CGSSWGEGGRETQYF.

There are a few counts of this clonotype. The V and J genes are TRBV7-8 and TRBJ2-7, with 7 bases lining up with TRBD1. This CDR3 has 13 residues. Looked up from germline, CDR1 is SGHVS and CDR2 is FQNEAQ. Trimming cost V 5 bases and J 2 bases; bases outside gene matches: 3. The DNA of the CDR3 is TGTGCCAGCAGCGAAGGGGGCCCCTACGAGCAGTACGTC. Protein sequence: CASSEGGPYEQYV.

At least ten counts were recorded for this clonotype. CDR3 sequence (DNA): TGTGCCAGCAGCCCCGGACAGAACTATGGCTACACCTTC. It translates to CASSPGQNYGYTF. The V and J genes are TRBV28 and TRBJ1-2, with D perhaps TRBD1 (6 bases). In germline, CDR1 is MDHEN, CDR2 SYDVKM. This CDR3 is built from 13 residues. Trimming pared 6 bases from V and 2 bases from J, leaving 10 bases between.

Comments on this clonotype: Given a much more abundant clone one base away, this may be a read error. The gene calls are TRBV20-1 and TRBJ2-7, with TRBD1 matching 9 bases. This CDR3 spans 15 amino acids. V shed 3 bases, J shed 2 bases, and the junction held 8 bases outside the gene matches. The V gene's germline CDR1 is DFQATT and CDR2 SNEGSKA (reference sequence). This CDR3 reads CSARETGTGTYEQYF. In DNA form, the CDR3 reads TGCAGTGCTAGGGAGACCGGGACAGGGACCTACGAGCAGTACTTC.

As for this clonotype: Likely a read error: the CDR3 ends without its conserved phenylalanine or tryptophan. The V gene is TRBV5-4, the J gene TRBJ1-2, with D unclear. Germline V gene lookup returns CDR1 SGHNT and CDR2 YYREEE (reference sequence). The CDR3 sequence is 13 residues long. Trimming pared 0 bases from V and 7 bases from J, leaving 10 bases between. In DNA form, the CDR3 reads TGTGCCAGCAGCTTGGACGGGATGGGTGGCTACACCTCC. Its protein is CASSLDGMGGYTS.

This clonotype came up a few times. This rearrangement joins TRBV16 to TRBJ1-5; D is ambiguous. In germline, CDR1 is KGHSY, CDR2 FQNENV. This CDR3 region has 15 residues. V was cut by 0 bases and J by 5 bases, with 11 bases left in between. CDR3 sequence (DNA): TGTGCCAGCAGCCAATCTGCCTCTTACGATCAGCCCCAGCATTTT. Encoded protein: CASSQSASYDQPQHF.

The chain recombines TRBV3-1 with TRBJ1-2; weak D call: TRBD1 (6 bases). Germline V gene sequence: CDR1 LGHDT, CDR2 YNNKEL (reference sequence). V lost 1 base and J lost 7, with 16 bases in between. This CDR3 has 15 amino acids. The CDR3 reads CASSQGWQGIGGYTF. In DNA, the CDR3 is TGTGCCAGCAGCCAAGGATGGCAGGGGATAGGTGGCTACACCTTC.

The chain employs TRBV28 and TRBJ2-5; D not resolved. Germline V gene sequence: CDR1 MDHEN, CDR2 SYDVKM. The germline V and J ends were trimmed by 3 bases and 3 bases, with 26 bases remaining between them. This CDR3 has 19 amino acids. This CDR3 is CASSLSPFSLRQAEETQYF. The CDR3 coding sequence is TGTGCCAGCAGTTTGTCCCCGTTTTCCCTTCGGCAGGCGGAAGAGACCCAGTACTTC.

V usage is TRBV2 and J usage is TRBJ1-5, with TRBD1 identical over 7 bases. J was trimmed by 5 bases and V by 7 bases; bases with no gene match: 8. The CDR3 is 14 residues long. Germline CDR1 is SNHLY and CDR2 is FYNNEI. CDR3 DNA sequence: TGTGCCAGCATGCAGGGGACAGTGGATCAGCCCCAGCATTTT. Amino acids: CASMQGTVDQPQHF.

The rearrangement joins TRBV2 to TRBJ2-3; weak D call: TRBD1 (6 bases). The CDR3 spans 14 residues. V gave up 4 bases and J gave up 6 bases, with 14 bases separating them. Germline V gene data show CDR1 as SNHLY and CDR2 as FYNNEI. This chain's CDR3 is CASSVQGLGDTQYF. As DNA, the CDR3 is TGTGCCAGCAGTGTGCAGGGGTTAGGGGATACGCAGTATTTT.

The rearrangement joins TRBV11-2 to TRBJ2-1; TRBD1 might be the D (6 bases). V was shortened by 5 bases and J by 2 bases, with 10 bases between the two germline ends. The CDR3 totals 14 residues. Germline values: CDR1 SGHAT, CDR2 FQNNGV. CDR3 in amino acids: CASSPRTAYNEQFF. CDR3 in DNA: TGTGCCAGCAGCCCCAGGACAGCCTACAATGAGCAGTTCTTC.

The CDR3, as DNA: TGTGCCAGCAGCTTAGAAGGCACGCGCTACAATGAGCAGTTCTTC. Amino acids: CASSLEGTRYNEQFF. This chain joins TRBV7-9 and TRBJ2-1; D is uncertain. The CDR3 has 15 amino acids. Germline CDR1 and CDR2: SEHNR and FQNEAQ (reference sequence). V was clipped by 1 base and J by 3 bases, with 10 bases between them.

Comment on this clonotype: A much bigger clone sits one base away, suggesting this may be a read error. The chain uses TRBV18 and TRBJ1-1; D gene ambiguous. CDR1 is KGHSH and CDR2 is LQKENI in the germline V gene. Trimming stripped 2 bases from V and 0 bases from J, with 4 bases between. CDR3 length: 13 residues. In DNA, the CDR3 is TGTGCCAGCTCACCAGGGGTGAACACTGAAGCTTTCTTT. This translates into CASSPGVNTEAFF.

About this clonotype itself: One base away lies a much larger clone, so this may be a sequencing read error. V and J are TRBV20-1 and TRBJ2-7; D not resolved. Germline-derived CDR1 and CDR2 are DFQATT and SNEGSKA (reference sequence). The CDR3 runs to 13 residues. Deletions cut 3 bases from V and 6 bases from J, with 15 bases between. The CDR3 is CSARSSGDCEQYV. Here the CDR3 DNA reads TGCAGTGCTAGGTCCAGTGGAGACTGCGAGCAGTACGTC.

This clonotype has ten or more counts. The V call is TRBV28, the J call TRBJ1-1; a possible D gene is TRBD1 (6 bases). Germline V gives CDR1 MDHEN, CDR2 SYDVKM. V was clipped by 6 bases and J by 1 base, with 15 bases between them. This CDR3 has 15 amino acids. The CDR3 DNA sequence: TGTGCCAGCAGCACCACCGGACAGCCGAACACTGAAGCTTTCTTT. It yields the protein CASSTTGQPNTEAFF.

Notes on this clonotype: The junction differs from germline at one of its ends, possibly a read error. J is TRBJ1-2 and V is TRBV29-1, with 7 nucleotides matching TRBD1. The CDR3 spans 13 residues. Germline V lookup: CDR1 SQVTM, CDR2 ANQGSEA. DNA of the CDR3: TGCGGCGTTGAAAGCGACAGGGATAATGGCTACACCTTC. This encodes CGVESDRDNGYTF.

This chain connects TRBV12-3 or TRBV12-4 to TRBJ1-6, with TRBD1 matching 8 bases. The CDR3 contains 16 residues. V trimming: 5 bases; J trimming: 0 bases; junction bases outside the gene matches: 3. This chain's CDR3 is CASSRDRSSYNSPLHF. In DNA form, the CDR3 reads TGTGCCAGCAGTCGGGACAGGAGCTCCTATAATTCACCCCTCCACTTT.

This clonotype appeared many times. The rearrangement links TRBV18 to TRBJ1-2; D is unresolved. V gave up 1 base and J gave up 2 bases, with 8 bases separating them. Looked up from germline, CDR1 is KGHSH and CDR2 is LQKENI. This CDR3 has 14 residues. The CDR3 sequence: CASSPREENYGYTF. The CDR3, as DNA: TGTGCCAGCTCACCACGTGAGGAGAACTATGGCTACACCTTC.

Of note for this clonotype: It is likely a read error, because the conserved phenylalanine at the end of the CDR3 is missing. CDR3 region: CASSPHSTNTQYL. DNA for the CDR3: TGTGCCAGCAGTCCCCATAGCACAAATACGCAGTATTTA. V and J are TRBV27 and TRBJ2-3; D uncertain. This CDR3 region has 13 residues. Per the germline V gene, CDR1 is MNHEY and CDR2 is SMNVEV (reference sequence).

This clonotype was recorded at least ten times. The rearrangement uses TRBV27 and TRBJ2-3; TRBD1 agrees at 8 bases. Germline values: CDR1 MNHEY, CDR2 SMNVEV (reference sequence). This CDR3 contains 16 residues. The trim removed 6 bases at V and 2 bases at J, leaving 10 bases unmatched. Here the CDR3 reads CASSRAGTGVTDTQYF. The CDR3 DNA reads TGTGCCAGCAGCAGGGCCGGGACAGGAGTCACAGATACGCAGTATTTT.

This clonotype was counted many times. This sequence joins TRBV6-2 or TRBV6-3 and TRBJ2-7; no clear D. The CDR3 spans 15 residues. Deletions cut 8 bases from V and 1 base from J, with 18 bases between. From germline, CDR1 is MNHEY and CDR2 SVGEGT. The CDR3 reads CASYGGSVGSYEQYF. The CDR3 bases are TGTGCCAGCTACGGCGGCTCGGTAGGGTCCTACGAGCAGTACTTC.

This clonotype has ten or more counts. The chain carries TRBV7-2 and TRBJ2-1, with 9 bases matching TRBD2. CDR1 and CDR2 from the germline V gene are SGHTA and FQGNSA. The CDR3 consists of 16 residues. V lost 1 base to trimming and J lost 4 bases; unmatched junction nucleotides: 5. The CDR3 reads CASSLVGTSSYNEQFF. CDR3 bases: TGTGCCAGCAGCTTAGTCGGGACTAGCAGTTACAATGAGCAGTTCTTC.

Note on this clonotype: A much larger clone sits a single nucleotide away, making a read error possible. The CDR3 loop reads CSASDRPGETQYF. DNA for the CDR3: TGCAGTGCTAGTGACCGTCCCGGGGAGACCCAGTACTTC. The chain links TRBV20-1 to TRBJ2-5; D unresolved. Germline assignment: CDR1 DFQATT and CDR2 SNEGSKA (reference sequence). Trimming removed 3 bases from V and 5 bases from J, with 13 bases in between. The CDR3 covers 13 residues.

This clonotype has at least ten counts. This rearrangement joins TRBV20-1 to TRBJ1-1; D is possibly TRBD1 (6 bases). The germline V gene encodes CDR1 DFQATT and CDR2 SNEGSKA (reference sequence). Trimming left V 6 bases short and J 8 bases short, with 19 bases between. The CDR3 consists of 13 residues. CDR3 sequence: CSAAGGANVEAFF. The CDR3 DNA sequence: TGCAGTGCGGCTGGGGGCGCCAACGTCGAAGCTTTCTTT.

The V gene is TRBV18, the J gene TRBJ2-1; 10 bases match TRBD2. The CDR3 is made up of 15 amino acids. Germline loops: CDR1 KGHSH, CDR2 LQKENI. Trimming removed 2 bases from V and 10 bases from J; junction bases left unmatched: 8. CDR3 DNA: TGTGCCAGCTCACCAGCTAGCGGGAGTGAGAGGGAGCAGTTCTTC. Protein sequence: CASSPASGSEREQFF.

This clonotype came up many times. The gene calls are TRBV10-2 and TRBJ2-1; 10 bases are a match to TRBD2. With V trimmed by 2 bases and J by 7 bases, 5 bases remained unmatched. The CDR3 is made up of 15 amino acids. Germline CDR1 is WSHSY and CDR2 is SAAADI. Here the CDR3 DNA reads TGCGCCAGCAGTGAGCCTAGCGGGGGTTTTAATGAGCAGTTCTTC. Translation gives CASSEPSGGFNEQFF.

This clonotype showed up many times. This sequence joins TRBV19 and TRBJ1-2; TRBD1 might be the D (5 bases). V was trimmed by 4 bases and J by 7 bases, leaving 13 bases between them. Per germline, CDR1 LNHDA and CDR2 SQIVND (reference sequence). This CDR3 is built from 13 residues. The CDR3 here is CASSTFTRAGYTF. CDR3 DNA: TGTGCCAGTAGTACCTTTACCAGGGCTGGCTACACCTTC.

This chain joins TRBV4-1 and TRBJ2-7, with 7 bases aligning to TRBD2. J gave up 6 bases and V 4 bases, and 9 bases lay outside the gene matches. This CDR3 has 14 amino acids. Germline CDR1 MGHRA, CDR2 YSYEKL. The CDR3 nucleotides read TGCGCCAGCAGCCGGGGGGGTAGCGGTTCCGAGCAGTACTTC. This codes for CASSRGGSGSEQYF.

There are many counts of this clonotype. The chain has TRBV6-1 and TRBJ2-7; unclear D gene. V was cut by 5 bases and J by 2 bases, with 10 bases left in between. Germline loops: CDR1 MNHNS, CDR2 SASEGT. CDR3 length: 13 amino acids. The DNA of the CDR3 is TGTGCCAGCAGTAAAAAGAGAGCCTACGAGCAGTACGTC. It translates to CASSKKRAYEQYV.

The chain carries TRBV5-4 and TRBJ2-2; 12 bases fit TRBD2. The CDR3 is made up of 15 amino acids. V dropped 4 bases and J dropped 3; count of bases not matched to a gene: 1. Germline V CDR1 and CDR2: SGHNT, YYREEE (reference sequence). CDR3 nucleotides: TGTGCCAGCAGCCGGACTAGCGGGGACACCGGGGAGCTGTTTTTT. Protein sequence: CASSRTSGDTGELFF.